This T cell receptor beta chain comes out of a study of circulating CD8 cells and anti-PD-1 response in melanoma. Overall study findings and caveats: Subset repertoires were largely private at M1, with under 8% shared. Diversity ranked highest in DNEG and lowest in TIGIT subsets.

Live CD3+CD8+TCRalphabeta+ cells were sorted into four subsets by PD-1 and/or TIGIT. By share, this clonotype counts as large. What it binds is unknown. The germline gives CDR1 MNHEY, CDR2 SMNVEV (reference sequence). CDR3 length: 14 residues. Trimming stripped 1 base from V and 1 base from J, with 7 bases between. TCR libraries were prepared from approximately 15 ng of total RNA with the QIAseq Immune Repertoire TCR panel. TCRdb re-called the reads with MiXCR, one entry per CDR3 protein. The sample lists about 390 distinct CDR3 sequences, more than 10% seen once, with more than 55% in the top ten. The chain is built from TRBV27 and TRBJ1-1; D gene ambiguous. The source of this sequence is a human donor with melanoma. Here the sequenced sample was CD8+ T cells from PBMCs, taken at baseline or after one month of anti-PD-1 therapy (not recorded which). As DNA, the CDR3 is TGTGCCAGCAGTTTATTAGGGTCGAACACTGAAGCTTTCTTT. Residues: CASSLLGSNTEAFF.